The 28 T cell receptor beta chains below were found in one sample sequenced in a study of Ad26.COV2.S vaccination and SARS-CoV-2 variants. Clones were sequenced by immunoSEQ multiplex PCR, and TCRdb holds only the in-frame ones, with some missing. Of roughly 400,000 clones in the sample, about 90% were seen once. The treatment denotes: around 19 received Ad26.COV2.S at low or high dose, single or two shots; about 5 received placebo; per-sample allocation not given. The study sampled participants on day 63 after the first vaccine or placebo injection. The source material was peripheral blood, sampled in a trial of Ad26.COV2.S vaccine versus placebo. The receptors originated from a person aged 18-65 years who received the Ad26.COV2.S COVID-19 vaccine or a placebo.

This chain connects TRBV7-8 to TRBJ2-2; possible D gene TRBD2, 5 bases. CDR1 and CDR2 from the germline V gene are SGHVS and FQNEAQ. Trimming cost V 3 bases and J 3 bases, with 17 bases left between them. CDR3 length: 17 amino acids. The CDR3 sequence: CASSFGVKWRDTGELFF. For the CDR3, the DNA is TGTGCCAGCAGCTTCGGGGTTAAGTGGCGGGACACCGGGGAGCTGTTTTTT.

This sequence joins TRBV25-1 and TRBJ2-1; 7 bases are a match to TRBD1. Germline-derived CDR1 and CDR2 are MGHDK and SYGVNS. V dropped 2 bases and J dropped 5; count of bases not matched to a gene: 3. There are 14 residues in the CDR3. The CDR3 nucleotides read TGTGCCAGCAGTGAACCGGGACAGCACAATGAGCAGTTCTTC. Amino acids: CASSEPGQHNEQFF.

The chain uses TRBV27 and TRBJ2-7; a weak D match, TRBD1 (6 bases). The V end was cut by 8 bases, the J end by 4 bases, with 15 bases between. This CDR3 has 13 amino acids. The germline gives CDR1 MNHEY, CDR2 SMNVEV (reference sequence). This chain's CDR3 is CASAPGQGYEQYF. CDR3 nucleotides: TGTGCCAGCGCCCCGGGGCAGGGGTACGAGCAGTACTTC.

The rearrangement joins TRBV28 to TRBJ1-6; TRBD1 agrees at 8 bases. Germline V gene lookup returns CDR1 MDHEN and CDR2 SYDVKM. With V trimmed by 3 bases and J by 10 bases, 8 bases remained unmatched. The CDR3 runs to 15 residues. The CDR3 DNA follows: TGTGCCAGCAGTTTCGCGGACAGGGAGGTATCACCCCTCCACTTT. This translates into CASSFADREVSPLHF.

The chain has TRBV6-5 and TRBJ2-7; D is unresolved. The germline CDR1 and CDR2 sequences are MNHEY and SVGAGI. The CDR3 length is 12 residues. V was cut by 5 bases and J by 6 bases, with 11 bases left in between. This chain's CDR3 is CASSNQVGEQYF. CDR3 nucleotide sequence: TGTGCCAGCAGTAACCAGGTTGGCGAGCAGTACTTC.

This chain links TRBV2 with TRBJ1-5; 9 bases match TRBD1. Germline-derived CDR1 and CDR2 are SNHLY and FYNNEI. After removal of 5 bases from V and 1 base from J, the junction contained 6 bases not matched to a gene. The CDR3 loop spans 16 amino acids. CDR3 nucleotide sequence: TGTGCCAGCAGTACGACAGGGGGAGTGAGCAATCAGCCCCAGCATTTT. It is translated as CASSTTGGVSNQPQHF.

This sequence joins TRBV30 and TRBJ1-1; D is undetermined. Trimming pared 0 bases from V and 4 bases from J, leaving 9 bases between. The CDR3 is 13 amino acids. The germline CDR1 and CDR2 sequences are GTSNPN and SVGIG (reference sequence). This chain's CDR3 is CAWSVGSATEAFF. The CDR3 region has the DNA TGTGCCTGGAGTGTTGGTAGTGCCACTGAAGCTTTCTTT.

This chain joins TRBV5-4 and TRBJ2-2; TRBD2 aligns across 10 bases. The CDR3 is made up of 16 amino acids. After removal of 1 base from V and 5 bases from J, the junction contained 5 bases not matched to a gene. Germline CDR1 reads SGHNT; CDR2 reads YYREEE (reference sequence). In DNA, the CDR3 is TGTGCCAGCAGCTTGTTAGCGGGAGGAGGGACCGGGGAGCTGTTTTTT. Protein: CASSLLAGGGTGELFF. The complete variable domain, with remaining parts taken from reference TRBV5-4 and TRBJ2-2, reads ETGVTQSPTHLIKTRGQQVTLRCSSQSGHNTVSWYQQALGQGPQFIFQYYREEENGRGNFPPRFSGLQFPNYSSELNVNALELDDSALYLCASSLLAGGGTGELFFGEGSRLTVL.

CDR3 sequence reads: CAIRGDRGEETQYF. CDR3 DNA: TGTGCCATCAGGGGGGACAGGGGAGAGGAGACCCAGTACTTC. The chain recombines TRBV10-3 with TRBJ2-5, with TRBD1 matching over 10 bases. J lost 5 bases, V lost 6 bases, and 6 bases had no gene match. Germline CDR1 and CDR2: ENHRY and SYGVKD. CDR3 size: 14 residues.

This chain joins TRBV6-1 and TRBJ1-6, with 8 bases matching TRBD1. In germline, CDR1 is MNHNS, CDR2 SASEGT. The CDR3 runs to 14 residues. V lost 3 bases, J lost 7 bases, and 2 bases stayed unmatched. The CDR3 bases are TGTGCCAGCAGTGACGCAGGGGGCAATTCACCCCTCCACTTT. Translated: CASSDAGGNSPLHF.

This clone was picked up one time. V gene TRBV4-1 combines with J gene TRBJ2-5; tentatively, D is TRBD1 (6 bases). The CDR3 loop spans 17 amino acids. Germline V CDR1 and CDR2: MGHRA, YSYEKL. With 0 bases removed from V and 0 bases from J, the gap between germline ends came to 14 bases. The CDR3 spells CASSQDPGQNYQETQYF. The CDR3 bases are TGCGCCAGCAGCCAAGATCCCGGACAGAATTACCAAGAGACCCAGTACTTC.

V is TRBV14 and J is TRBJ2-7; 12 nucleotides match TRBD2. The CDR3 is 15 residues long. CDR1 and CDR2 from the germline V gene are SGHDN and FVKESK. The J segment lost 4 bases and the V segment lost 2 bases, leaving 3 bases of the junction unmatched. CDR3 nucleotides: TGTGCCAGCAGCCAAAGACTAGCGGGAGCATACGAGCAGTACTTC. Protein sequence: CASSQRLAGAYEQYF.

For the CDR3, the DNA is TGTGCCAGCAGACCAGAGAATCCCGGACTGAAAGAGACCCAGTACTTC. It is translated as CASRPENPGLKETQYF. This chain joins TRBV27 and TRBJ2-5, with D possibly matching TRBD2 (5 bases). Germline lookup yields CDR1 MNHEY and CDR2 SMNVEV (reference sequence). The CDR3 has 16 residues. The V end lost 6 bases, the J end lost 3 bases, and 20 bases lay between the germline ends.

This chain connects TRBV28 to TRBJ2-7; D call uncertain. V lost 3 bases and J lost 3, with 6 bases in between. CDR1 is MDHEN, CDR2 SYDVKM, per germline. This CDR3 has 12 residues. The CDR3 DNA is TGTGCCAGCAGTTTCACAGACTACGAGCAGTACTTC. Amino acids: CASSFTDYEQYF.

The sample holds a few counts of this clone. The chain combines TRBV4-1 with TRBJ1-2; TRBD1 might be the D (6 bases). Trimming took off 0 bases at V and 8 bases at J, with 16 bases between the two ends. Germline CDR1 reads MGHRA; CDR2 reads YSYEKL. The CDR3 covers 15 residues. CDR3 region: CASSQEPTGQRGYTF. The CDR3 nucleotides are TGCGCCAGCAGCCAAGAGCCCACAGGGCAAAGGGGCTACACCTTC.

CDR3 in amino acids: CASSPLGLNNEQFF. Here the CDR3 DNA reads TGTGCCAGCAGCCCACTCGGACTAAACAATGAGCAGTTCTTC. The chain has TRBV14 and TRBJ2-1; D might be TRBD2 (6 bases). Trimming removed 4 bases at V and 5 bases at J, with 12 bases between. The CDR3 has 14 amino acids. Germline V lookup: CDR1 SGHDN, CDR2 FVKESK.

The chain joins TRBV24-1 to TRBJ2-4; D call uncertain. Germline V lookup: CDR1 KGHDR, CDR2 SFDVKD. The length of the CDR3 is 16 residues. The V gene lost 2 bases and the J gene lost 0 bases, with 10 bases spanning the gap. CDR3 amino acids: CATSDSRAGAKNIQYF. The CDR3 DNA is TGTGCCACCAGTGATTCCCGGGCAGGAGCCAAAAACATTCAGTACTTC.

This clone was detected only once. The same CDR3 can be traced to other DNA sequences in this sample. This chain's CDR3 is CASSLSGGSYEQYF. The CDR3 DNA is TGTGCCAGCAGTTTATCCGGCGGGAGTTACGAGCAGTACTTC. V gene TRBV28 combines with J gene TRBJ2-7; TRBD2 agrees at 7 bases. The V segment lost 1 base and the J segment 4 bases; nucleotides outside the gene matches: 4. CDR1 is MDHEN and CDR2 is SYDVKM in the germline V gene. CDR3 size: 14 residues. Together with reference TRBV28 and TRBJ2-7, the CDR3 gives the full variable domain: DVKVTQSSRYLVKRTGEKVFLECVQDMDHENMFWYRQDPGLGLRLIYFSYDVKMKEKGDIPEGYSVSREKKERFSLILESASTNQTSMYLCASSLSGGSYEQYFGPGTRLTVT.

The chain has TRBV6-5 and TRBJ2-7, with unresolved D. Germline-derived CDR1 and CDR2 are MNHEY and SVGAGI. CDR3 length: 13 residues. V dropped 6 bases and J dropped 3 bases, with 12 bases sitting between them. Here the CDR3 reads CASSSAPLYEQYF. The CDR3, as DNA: TGTGCCAGCAGCTCTGCCCCCCTCTACGAGCAGTACTTC.

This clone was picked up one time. In DNA, the CDR3 is TGCAGCGTTGCGGGAGTGAGCTCCTACGAGCAGTACTTC. Amino acid sequence: CSVAGVSSYEQYF. The J gene is TRBJ2-7, the V gene TRBV29-1; possible D gene TRBD2, 6 bases. The CDR3 runs to 13 residues. Germline-derived CDR1 and CDR2 are SQVTM and ANQGSEA. The germline V and J ends were trimmed by 4 bases and 0 bases, with 10 bases remaining between them.

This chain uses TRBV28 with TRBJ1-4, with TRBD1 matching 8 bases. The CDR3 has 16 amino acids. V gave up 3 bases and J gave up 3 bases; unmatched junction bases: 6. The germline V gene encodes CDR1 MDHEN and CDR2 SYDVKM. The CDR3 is CASSFPLTGANEKLFF. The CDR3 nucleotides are TGTGCCAGCAGTTTCCCATTGACAGGGGCTAATGAAAAACTGTTTTTT.

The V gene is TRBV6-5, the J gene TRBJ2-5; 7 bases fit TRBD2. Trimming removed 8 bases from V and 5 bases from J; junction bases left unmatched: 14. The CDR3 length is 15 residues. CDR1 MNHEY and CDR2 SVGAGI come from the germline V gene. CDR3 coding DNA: TGTGCCAGCCAAAGGGTTTCGGCGGGAGTTGAGACCCAGTACTTC. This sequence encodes CASQRVSAGVETQYF.

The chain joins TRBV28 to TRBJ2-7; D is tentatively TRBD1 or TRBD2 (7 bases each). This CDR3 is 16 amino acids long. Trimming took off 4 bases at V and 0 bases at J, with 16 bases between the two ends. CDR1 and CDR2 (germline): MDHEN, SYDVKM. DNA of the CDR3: TGTGCCAGCAGTTCCCTCGGCAGGGGGGGCTCCTACGAGCAGTACTTC. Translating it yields CASSSLGRGGSYEQYF.

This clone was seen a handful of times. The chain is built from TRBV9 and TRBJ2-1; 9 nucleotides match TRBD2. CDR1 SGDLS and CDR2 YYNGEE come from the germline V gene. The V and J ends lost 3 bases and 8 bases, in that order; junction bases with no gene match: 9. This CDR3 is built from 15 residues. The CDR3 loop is CASSEGLAIRDEQFF. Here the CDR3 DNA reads TGTGCCAGCAGCGAGGGACTAGCAATACGCGATGAGCAGTTCTTC.

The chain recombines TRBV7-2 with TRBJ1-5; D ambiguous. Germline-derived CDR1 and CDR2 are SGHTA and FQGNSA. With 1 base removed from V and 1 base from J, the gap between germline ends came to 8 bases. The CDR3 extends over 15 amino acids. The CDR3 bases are TGTGCCAGCAGCTTAGGATCCCCAAGCAATCAGCCCCAGCATTTT. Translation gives CASSLGSPSNQPQHF.

CDR3 nucleotides: TGTGCCAGCACCATTAGTGCGGGGGCCCTCTATGAGCAGTACTTC. Amino acid sequence: CASTISAGALYEQYF. The gene calls are TRBV27 and TRBJ2-7; D is perhaps TRBD2 (7 bases). Per the germline V gene, CDR1 is MNHEY and CDR2 is SMNVEV (reference sequence). This CDR3 has 15 residues. V lost 7 bases and J lost 7, with 23 bases in between.

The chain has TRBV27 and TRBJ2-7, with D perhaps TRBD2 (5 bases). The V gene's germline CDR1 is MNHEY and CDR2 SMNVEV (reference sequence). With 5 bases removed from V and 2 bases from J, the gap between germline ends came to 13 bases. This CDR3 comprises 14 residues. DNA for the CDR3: TGTGCCAGCAGTCCTCGGACGGGGACCTACGAGCAGTACTTC. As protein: CASSPRTGTYEQYF.

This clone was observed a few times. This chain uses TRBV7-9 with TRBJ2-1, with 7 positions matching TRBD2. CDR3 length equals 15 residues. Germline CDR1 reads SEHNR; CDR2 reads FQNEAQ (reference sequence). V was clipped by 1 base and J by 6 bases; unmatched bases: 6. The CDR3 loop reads CASSLGREFGNEQFF. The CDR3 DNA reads TGTGCCAGCAGCTTAGGGCGGGAGTTTGGCAATGAGCAGTTCTTC.